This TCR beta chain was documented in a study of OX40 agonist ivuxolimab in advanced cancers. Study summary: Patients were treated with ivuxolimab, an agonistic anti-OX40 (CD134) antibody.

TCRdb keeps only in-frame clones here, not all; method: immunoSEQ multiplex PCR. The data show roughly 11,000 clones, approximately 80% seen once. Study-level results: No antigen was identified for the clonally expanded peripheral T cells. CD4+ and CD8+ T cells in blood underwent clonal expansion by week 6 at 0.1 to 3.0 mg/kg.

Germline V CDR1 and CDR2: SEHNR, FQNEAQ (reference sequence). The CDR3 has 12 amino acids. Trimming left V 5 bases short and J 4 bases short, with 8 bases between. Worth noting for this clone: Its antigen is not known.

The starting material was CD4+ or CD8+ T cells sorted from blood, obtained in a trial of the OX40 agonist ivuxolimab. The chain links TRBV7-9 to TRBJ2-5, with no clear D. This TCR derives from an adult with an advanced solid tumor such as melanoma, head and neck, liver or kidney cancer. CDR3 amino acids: CASSLGIETQYF. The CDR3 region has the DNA TGTGCCAGCAGCCTAGGGATAGAGACCCAGTACTTC.